Below are 15 T cell receptor beta chains sequenced from a single sample in a study of blood T cells in healthy people across ages. PCR was performed a second time for about 6 to 11 cycles using a sample-barcoded 5' primer and a J-beta primer mix. MiXCR, run by TCRdb on the 5' RACE reads, gives a single entry per CDR3 protein. Found here are about 690,000 distinct CDR3 sequences, over 40% of them singletons; the top ten hold around 30%. Sequencing input: blood. These receptors were obtained from a man aged 80 or over in good health.

This chain joins TRBV2 and TRBJ2-1; TRBD2 matches at 11 bases. This CDR3 has 16 residues. CDR1 and CDR2 from the germline V gene are SNHLY and FYNNEI. J lost 8 bases, V lost 3 bases, and 9 bases had no gene match. CDR3 sequence (DNA): TGTGCCAGCAGTGATTCACTAGCGGGGGACCGAGATGAGCAGTTCTTC. Its translation is CASSDSLAGDRDEQFF.

This chain uses TRBV7-8 with TRBJ2-4; 9 bases match TRBD1. The CDR3 sequence is 16 residues long. V lost 1 base and J lost 2; bases outside the gene matches: 3. Germline CDR1 reads SGHVS; CDR2 reads FQNEAQ. Here the CDR3 DNA reads TGTGCCAGCAGCTTAGGGGGACAGGGAACCAAAAACATTCAGTACTTC. Amino acid sequence: CASSLGGQGTKNIQYF.

This chain joins TRBV6-6 and TRBJ2-5, with 10 bases fitting TRBD1. The assigned J gene may be wrong: the sequence end matches TRBJ2-7 better. This CDR3 has 15 amino acids. Germline-derived CDR1 and CDR2 are MNHNY and SVGAGI (reference sequence). The CDR3 loop is CASSRPGQGRYEQYF. The CDR3 region has the DNA TGTGCCAGCAGCCGCCCGGGACAGGGGAGATACGAGCAGTACTTC.

This clonotype was recorded a few times. The V gene is TRBV11-2, the J gene TRBJ2-5, with TRBD2 matching over 7 bases. Germline assignment: CDR1 SGHAT and CDR2 FQNNGV. The CDR3 has 16 residues. J was trimmed by 5 bases and V by 5 bases; bases with no gene match: 14. In DNA, the CDR3 is TGTGCCAGCAGCCCCCGACTGGGCGGGGGAATGGAGACCCAGTACTTC. The encoded protein is CASSPRLGGGMETQYF.

A few counts support this clonotype. This chain joins TRBV20-1 and TRBJ2-3, with D possibly being TRBD1 or TRBD2 (6 bases each). V was clipped by 6 bases and J by 4 bases, with 14 bases between them. The CDR3 totals 13 residues. Germline V gives CDR1 DFQATT, CDR2 SNEGSKA (reference sequence). The CDR3 protein is CSARPGGPDTQYF. The CDR3 DNA follows: TGCAGTGCGAGACCCGGGGGCCCAGATACGCAGTATTTT.

The rearrangement joins TRBV28 to TRBJ2-7; TRBD2 matches 9 bases. Germline CDR1 and CDR2: MDHEN and SYDVKM. This CDR3 has 15 residues. The J segment lost 3 bases and the V segment lost 2 bases, leaving 5 bases of the junction unmatched. The CDR3 sequence is CASSLGGGAIYEQYF. The CDR3 bases are TGTGCCAGCAGTTTAGGCGGGGGGGCGATCTACGAGCAGTACTTC.

Only a few counts were recorded for this clonotype. The chain couples TRBV2 to TRBJ1-1, with D unresolved. The V end was cut by 11 bases, the J end by 5 bases, with 24 bases between. CDR3 length: 15 amino acids. Germline-derived CDR1 and CDR2 are SNHLY and FYNNEI. The CDR3 loop reads CAGTLESGGRTEAFF. The CDR3 nucleotides are TGTGCCGGCACCCTAGAAAGCGGAGGACGGACTGAAGCTTTCTTT.

This clonotype was seen more than once but under ten times. The rearrangement joins TRBV7-2 to TRBJ2-3; 9 nucleotides match TRBD2. This CDR3 is 15 amino acids long. Germline V gives CDR1 SGHTA, CDR2 FQGNSA. Germline trimming cut 3 bases from V and 4 bases from J; bases unmatched to any gene: 5. CDR3 in amino acids: CASSFSSGTSDTQYF. The CDR3 bases are TGTGCCAGCAGCTTCTCTAGCGGGACTTCAGATACGCAGTATTTT.

This rearrangement joins TRBV11-2 to TRBJ2-1, with 8 bases fitting TRBD2. V gave up 0 bases and J gave up 6 bases; unmatched junction bases: 7. The CDR3 covers 16 residues. Per germline, CDR1 SGHAT and CDR2 FQNNGV. CDR3 sequence reads: CASSLEGAGTSNEQFF. CDR3 coding DNA: TGTGCCAGCAGCTTAGAAGGCGCCGGGACTAGCAATGAGCAGTTCTTC.

The table lists this clonotype with many counts. The chain has TRBV28 and TRBJ1-4; D gene uncertain. CDR3 length: 14 amino acids. From germline, CDR1 is MDHEN and CDR2 SYDVKM. V was clipped by 6 bases and J by 8 bases, with 16 bases between them. The CDR3 loop reads CASSPSGNEEKLFF. DNA of the CDR3: TGTGCCAGCAGCCCGTCCGGGAATGAAGAAAAACTGTTTTTT.

V and J are TRBV20-1 and TRBJ1-6; D is perhaps TRBD1 (6 bases). This CDR3 is built from 14 residues. The V gene's germline CDR1 is DFQATT and CDR2 SNEGSKA (reference sequence). V shed 5 bases and J shed 6 bases, with 14 bases lying between them. The CDR3 nucleotides read TGCAGTGCTGGGCGGGGGCAGGGTAATTCACCCCTCCACTTT. It codes for CSAGRGQGNSPLHF.

The chain combines TRBV21-1 with TRBJ2-1; the table assigns TRBD2, which was not confirmed against the DNA. TRBV21-1 is a listed pseudogene. CDR3 size: 16 residues. This chain's CDR3 is CASSTNTGTSGGLQFF. CDR3 sequence (DNA): TGTGCCAGCAGCACCAATACCGGGACTAGCGGAGGGCTACAGTTCTTC.

This clonotype was seen a few times. Since a much larger clone is just one base distant, this may be a read error. The J gene is TRBJ2-5, the V gene TRBV2; a weak D match, TRBD1 (6 bases). V lost 1 base to trimming and J lost 11 bases, with 17 bases between them. The CDR3 runs to 14 residues. Germline lookup yields CDR1 SNHLY and CDR2 FYNNEI. The CDR3 region has the DNA TGTGCCAGCAGTGAAGAGAGGGGGAGCAATGAGCAGTACTTC. It codes for CASSEERGSNEQYF.

The chain recombines TRBV6-1 with TRBJ2-2; D ambiguous. The length of the CDR3 is 13 residues. V was cut by 11 bases and J by 1 base, with 11 bases left in between. CDR1 and CDR2 from the germline V gene are MNHNS and SASEGT. The CDR3 sequence is CAGWRGNTGELFF. CDR3 bases: TGTGCCGGGTGGCGAGGGAACACCGGGGAGCTGTTTTTT.

The chain has TRBV6-4 and TRBJ2-1; 7 bases are a match to TRBD2. The CDR3 consists of 15 residues. Germline CDR1 reads MRHNA; CDR2 reads SNTAGT. V trimming: 5 bases; J trimming: 5 bases; junction bases outside the gene matches: 9. Written as DNA, the CDR3 is TGTGCCAGCAGTTCAGCGGGATCCCCTAACAATGAGCAGTTCTTC. As protein: CASSSAGSPNNEQFF.